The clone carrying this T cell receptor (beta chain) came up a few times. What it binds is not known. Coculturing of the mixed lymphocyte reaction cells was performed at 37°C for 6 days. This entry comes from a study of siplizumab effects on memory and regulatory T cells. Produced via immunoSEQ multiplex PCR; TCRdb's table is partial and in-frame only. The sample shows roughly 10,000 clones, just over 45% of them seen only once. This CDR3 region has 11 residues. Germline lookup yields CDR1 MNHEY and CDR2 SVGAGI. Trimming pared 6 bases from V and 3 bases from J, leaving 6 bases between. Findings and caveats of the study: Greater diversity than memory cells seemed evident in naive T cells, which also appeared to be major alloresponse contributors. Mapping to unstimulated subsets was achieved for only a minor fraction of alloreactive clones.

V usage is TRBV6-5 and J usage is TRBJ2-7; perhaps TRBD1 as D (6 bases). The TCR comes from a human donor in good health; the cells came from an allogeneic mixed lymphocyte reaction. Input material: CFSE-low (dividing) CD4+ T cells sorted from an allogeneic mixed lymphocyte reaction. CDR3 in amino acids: CASSRGYEQYF. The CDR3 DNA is TGTGCCAGCAGCAGGGGCTACGAGCAGTACTTC.